The sequence of this TCR beta chain was determined in a study of cytomegalovirus exposure and HLA in healthy donors. This CDR3 has 15 residues. The V end lost 0 bases, the J end lost 5 bases, and 14 bases lay between the germline ends. Per germline, CDR1 LNHNV and CDR2 YYDKDF (reference sequence). The method was immunoSEQ multiplex PCR; TCRdb's version includes in-frame clones alone and lacks a portion of them. This table holds about 120,000 clones, approximately 87% found once. The rearrangement links TRBV15 to TRBJ2-7; no reliable D call. The sequenced material came from PBMCs. This TCR derives from a woman aged 18 to 35 in good health and CMV-seropositive. Here the CDR3 DNA reads TGTGCCACCAGCAGAGATCGAAGGCGGCTCGACGAGCAGTACTTC. Its translation is CATSRDRRRLDEQYF.